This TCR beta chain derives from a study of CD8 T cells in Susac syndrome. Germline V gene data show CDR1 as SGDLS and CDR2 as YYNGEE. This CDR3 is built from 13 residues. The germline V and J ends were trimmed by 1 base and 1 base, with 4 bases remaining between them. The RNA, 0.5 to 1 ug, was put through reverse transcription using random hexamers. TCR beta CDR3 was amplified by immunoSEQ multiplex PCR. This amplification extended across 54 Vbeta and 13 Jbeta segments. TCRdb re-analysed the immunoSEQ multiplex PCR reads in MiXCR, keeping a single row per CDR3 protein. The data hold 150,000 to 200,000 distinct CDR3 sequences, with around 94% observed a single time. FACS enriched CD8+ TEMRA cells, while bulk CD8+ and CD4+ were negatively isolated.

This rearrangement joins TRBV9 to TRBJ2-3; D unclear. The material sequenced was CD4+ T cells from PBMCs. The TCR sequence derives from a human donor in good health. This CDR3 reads CASSVTGTDTQYF. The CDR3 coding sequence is TGTGCCAGCAGCGTAACAGGCACAGATACGCAGTATTTT. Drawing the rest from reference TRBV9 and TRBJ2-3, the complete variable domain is DSGVTQTPKHLITATGQRVTLRCSPRSGDLSVYWYQQSLDQGLQFLIQYYNGEERAKGNILERFSAQQFPDLHSELNLSSLELGDSALYFCASSVTGTDTQYFGPGTRLTVL.